The 16 T cell receptor beta chains below were found in one sample sequenced in a study of vaccination and CD4 T cells after COVID-19. TCRdb re-called the PCR reads with MiXCR, one entry per CDR3 protein. The sample consists of more than 20,000 distinct CDR3 sequences, 50% to 65% of them appearing once. The specimen was CD4+ T cells from blood, collected before SARS-CoV-2 vaccination. These TCRs come from a human donor who had recovered from COVID-19.

Only a few counts were recorded for this clonotype. The rearrangement uses TRBV7-2 and TRBJ2-5; D remains ambiguous. Per the germline V gene, CDR1 is SGHTA and CDR2 is FQGNSA. Trimming left V 0 bases short and J 5 bases short, with 10 bases between. The CDR3 covers 14 residues. This CDR3 reads CASSLALAGETQYF. The CDR3 region has the DNA TGTGCCAGCAGCTTAGCGTTGGCTGGGGAGACCCAGTACTTC.

The V and J genes are TRBV20-1 and TRBJ2-6, with D unresolved. The CDR3 contains 14 residues. CDR1 DFQATT and CDR2 SNEGSKA come from the germline V gene (reference sequence). V lost 1 base to trimming and J lost 1 base, with 5 bases between them. The CDR3 DNA is TGCAGTGCTAGAGGTGGATCTGGGGCCAACGTCCTGACTTTC. Protein sequence: CSARGGSGANVLTF.

V gene TRBV6-1 combines with J gene TRBJ2-2; 10 positions match TRBD1. The CDR3 is made up of 17 amino acids. The V gene's germline CDR1 is MNHNS and CDR2 SASEGT. V lost 6 bases to trimming and J lost 0 bases; unmatched junction nucleotides: 7. The CDR3 spells CASSSGTGVSNTGELFF. As DNA, the CDR3 is TGTGCCAGCAGCTCTGGGACAGGGGTTTCGAACACCGGGGAGCTGTTTTTT.

This clonotype showed up just a few times. The rearrangement uses TRBV6-5 and TRBJ1-5; D is unresolved. With 3 bases removed from V and 1 base from J, the gap between germline ends came to 7 bases. This CDR3 contains 14 residues. Germline CDR1 MNHEY, CDR2 SVGAGI. The CDR3 DNA is TGTGCCAGCAGTTATTTCCCGAGCAATCAGCCCCAGCATTTT. Its protein is CASSYFPSNQPQHF.

V is TRBV20-1 and J is TRBJ2-1; TRBD2 aligns across 13 bases. Germline CDR1 is DFQATT and CDR2 is SNEGSKA (reference sequence). The trim removed 0 bases at V and 2 bases at J, leaving 7 bases unmatched. CDR3 size: 18 residues. The CDR3 protein is CSARDLLAGGSTYNEQFF. As DNA, the CDR3 is TGCAGTGCTAGAGATTTACTAGCGGGAGGGTCAACCTACAATGAGCAGTTCTTC.

The chain combines TRBV20-1 with TRBJ2-6; D might be TRBD2 (5 bases). Trimming pared 3 bases from V and 0 bases from J, leaving 9 bases between. This CDR3 has 15 residues. In germline, CDR1 is DFQATT, CDR2 SNEGSKA (reference sequence). The CDR3 spells CSAREDGSGANVLTF. CDR3 DNA: TGCAGTGCTAGGGAGGACGGCTCTGGGGCCAACGTCCTGACTTTC.

V is TRBV18 and J is TRBJ2-1; possible D gene TRBD1, 6 bases. Germline loops: CDR1 KGHSH, CDR2 LQKENI. The germline V and J ends were trimmed by 2 bases and 4 bases, with 15 bases remaining between them. The CDR3 totals 16 residues. CDR3 nucleotides: TGTGCCAGCTCACCAGGGCCTCGGGACATTTACAATGAGCAGTTCTTC. It yields the protein CASSPGPRDIYNEQFF.

This chain connects TRBV5-1 to TRBJ2-5; 9 bases are a match to TRBD2. V lost 4 bases, J lost 2 bases, and 9 bases stayed unmatched. Germline V gene sequence: CDR1 SGHRS, CDR2 YFSETQ. The CDR3 is 16 residues long. The CDR3, as DNA: TGCGCCAGCAGCGCGAGGGCGGGAGGGGTACAAGAGACCCAGTACTTC. Translation gives CASSARAGGVQETQYF.

This chain uses TRBV7-9 with TRBJ2-3; D gene ambiguous. CDR1 SEHNR and CDR2 FQNEAQ come from the germline V gene (reference sequence). This CDR3 has 16 residues. V shed 1 base and J shed 0 bases, with 11 bases lying between them. CDR3 DNA sequence: TGTGCCAGCAGCTTAGGTGCACACTTGAGCACAGATACGCAGTATTTT. It translates to CASSLGAHLSTDTQYF.

The J gene is TRBJ2-2, the V gene TRBV20-1, with no clear D. V lost 4 bases, J lost 6 bases, and 9 bases lay in between. Per the germline V gene, CDR1 is DFQATT and CDR2 is SNEGSKA (reference sequence). This CDR3 has 12 amino acids. The CDR3 nucleotides read TGCAGTGCTAAACGAGGATCCGGGGAGCTGTTTTTT. Its protein product is CSAKRGSGELFF.

The V and J genes are TRBV5-1 and TRBJ1-1; no reliable D call. V was cut by 3 bases and J by 0 bases, with 9 bases left in between. Germline V CDR1 and CDR2: SGHRS, YFSETQ. The CDR3 runs 14 residues. CDR3 nucleotides: TGCGCCAGCAGCTCCCAGTTCATGAACACTGAAGCTTTCTTT. This translates into CASSSQFMNTEAFF.

The chain couples TRBV11-1 to TRBJ2-1, with D perhaps being TRBD1 or TRBD2 (6 bases each). CDR1 SGHAT and CDR2 FQDESV come from the germline V gene (reference sequence). Trimming removed 5 bases from V and 6 bases from J, with 17 bases in between. The CDR3 covers 15 residues. The CDR3 reads CASSPGIGGTNEQFF. For the CDR3, the DNA is TGTGCCAGCAGCCCCGGGATAGGGGGGACCAATGAGCAGTTCTTC.

This chain joins TRBV7-3 and TRBJ2-2; 11 bases line up with TRBD2. The CDR3 length is 17 residues. V lost 3 bases to trimming and J lost 2 bases; unmatched junction nucleotides: 5. Looked up from germline, CDR1 is SGHTA and CDR2 is FQGTGA. The CDR3 coding sequence is TGTGCCAGCAGCTTCGGACTAGCGGGTCCAAACACCGGGGAGCTGTTTTTT. It yields the protein CASSFGLAGPNTGELFF. Supplemented by reference TRBV7-3 and TRBJ2-2, the full variable domain reads GAGVSQTPSNKVTEKGKYVELRCDPISGHTALYWYRQSLGQGPEFLIYFQGTGAADDSGLPNDRFFAVRPEGSVSTLKIQRTERGDSAVYLCASSFGLAGPNTGELFFGEGSRLTVL.

This sequence joins TRBV2 and TRBJ2-3; D gene ambiguous. CDR1 SNHLY and CDR2 FYNNEI come from the germline V gene. Trimming removed 8 bases from V and 3 bases from J, with 9 bases in between. The CDR3 contains 12 residues. CDR3 nucleotides: TGTGCCAGCCTAAAAATAACAGATACGCAGTATTTT. It codes for CASLKITDTQYF.

The CDR3 region is CASSLQGYEQFF. In nucleotides, the CDR3 is TGTGCCAGCAGTTTACAGGGTTACGAGCAGTTCTTC. This chain connects TRBV28 to TRBJ2-1, with D possibly matching TRBD1 (5 bases). The V gene's germline CDR1 is MDHEN and CDR2 SYDVKM. Between the trimmed V and J ends, which lost 2 bases and 10 bases, there was a span of 9 bases. The CDR3 is 12 residues long.

The chain recombines TRBV19 with TRBJ1-5, with D possibly TRBD1 on 5 matching bases. The CDR3 has 15 residues. Trimming stripped 11 bases from V and 1 base from J, with 18 bases between. Per germline, CDR1 LNHDA and CDR2 SQIVND (reference sequence). The CDR3 sequence is CASLRGKGSNQPQHF. The CDR3 DNA is TGTGCCTCCCTCCGGGGGAAAGGGAGCAATCAGCCCCAGCATTTT.